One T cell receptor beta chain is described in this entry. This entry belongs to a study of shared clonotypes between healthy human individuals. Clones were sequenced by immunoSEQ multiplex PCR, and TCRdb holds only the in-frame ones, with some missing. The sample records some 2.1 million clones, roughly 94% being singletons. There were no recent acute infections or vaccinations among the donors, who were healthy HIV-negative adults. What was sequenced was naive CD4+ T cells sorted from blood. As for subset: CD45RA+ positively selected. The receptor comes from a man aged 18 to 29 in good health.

CDR3 nucleotide sequence: TGCGCCAGCAGCGCGGACAGGGGGAAATACGAGCAGTACTTC. Its translation: CASSADRGKYEQYF. This chain joins TRBV5-1 and TRBJ2-7; 10 bases map to TRBD1. CDR3 size: 14 residues. V lost 4 bases and J lost 4; bases outside the gene matches: 5. In germline, CDR1 is SGHRS, CDR2 YFSETQ.